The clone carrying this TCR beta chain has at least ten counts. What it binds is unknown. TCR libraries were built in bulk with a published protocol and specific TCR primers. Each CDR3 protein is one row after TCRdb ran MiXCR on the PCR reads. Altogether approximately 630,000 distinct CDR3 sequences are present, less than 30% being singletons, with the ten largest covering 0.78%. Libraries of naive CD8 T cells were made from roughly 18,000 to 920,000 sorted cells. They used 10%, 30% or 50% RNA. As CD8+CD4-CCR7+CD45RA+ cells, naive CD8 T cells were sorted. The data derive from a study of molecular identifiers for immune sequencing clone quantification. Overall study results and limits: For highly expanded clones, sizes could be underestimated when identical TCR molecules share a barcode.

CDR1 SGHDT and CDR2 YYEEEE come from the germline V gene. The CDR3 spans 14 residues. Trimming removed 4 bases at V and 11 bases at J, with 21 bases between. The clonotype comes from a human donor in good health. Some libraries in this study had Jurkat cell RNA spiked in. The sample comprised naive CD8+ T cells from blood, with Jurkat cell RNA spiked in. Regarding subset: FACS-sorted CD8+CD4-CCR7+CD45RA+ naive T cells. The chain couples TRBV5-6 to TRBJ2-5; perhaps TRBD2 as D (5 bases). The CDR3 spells CASSGGEFPNSQYF. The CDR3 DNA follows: TGTGCCAGCAGCGGAGGTGAATTCCCCAACTCTCAGTACTTC.